Presented here are 20 T cell receptor beta chains from one specimen sequenced in a study of circulating and synovial CD4+ cells in juvenile arthritis. TCRdb's copy holds only in-frame clones and misses some; the assay was immunoSEQ multiplex PCR. The sample includes some 30,000 clones, around 93% of them seen just once. The sample comprised CD4+ T cells from blood. The source is a human donor with juvenile idiopathic arthritis.

The count of this clone is one. The chain combines TRBV29-1 with TRBJ1-1; perhaps TRBD1 as D (6 bases). Germline V lookup: CDR1 SQVTM, CDR2 ANQGSEA. Trimming pared 4 bases from V and 5 bases from J, leaving 11 bases between. This CDR3 has 12 residues. CDR3 DNA sequence: TGCAGCGTTGCAGGGGTGGGGACTGAAGCTTTCTTT. Translating gives CSVAGVGTEAFF.

The chain combines TRBV30 with TRBJ1-1; D remains ambiguous. This CDR3 is 11 amino acids long. Trimming removed 3 bases at V and 8 bases at J, with 10 bases between. From germline, CDR1 is GTSNPN and CDR2 SVGIG (reference sequence). The CDR3 nucleotides read TGTGCCTGGAGCCCTATAGCGGAAGCTTTCTTT. Protein: CAWSPIAEAFF.

The rearrangement links TRBV19 to TRBJ1-5, with a possible D match to TRBD1 (5 bases). The CDR3 totals 14 residues. Germline V gives CDR1 LNHDA, CDR2 SQIVND (reference sequence). Trimming shortened V by 6 bases and J by 4 bases, and 13 bases separated the two germline ends. CDR3 bases: TGTGCCAGTAGCCCGGGACTGAGAAATCAGCCCCAGCATTTT. It is translated as CASSPGLRNQPQHF.

Remarks on this clone: One end of the junction varies from germline; a read error may be responsible. The gene calls are TRBV7-8 and TRBJ2-1, with TRBD2 matching over 7 bases. From germline, CDR1 is SGHVS and CDR2 FQNEAQ. The CDR3 covers 17 residues. CDR3 region: CASGLGVRREIYNEQFF. CDR3 coding DNA: TGTGCCAGCGGCTTAGGTGTACGGCGGGAGATCTACAATGAGCAGTTCTTC.

This clone showed up just a few times. The chain combines TRBV5-8 with TRBJ1-3, with 7 positions matching TRBD1. Germline V gene data show CDR1 as SGHTS and CDR2 as YDEGEE. The J segment lost 0 bases and the V segment lost 5 bases, leaving 5 bases of the junction unmatched. The CDR3 has 15 amino acids. CDR3 nucleotide sequence: TGTGCCAGCAGTCAGACAGGGTACTCTGGAAACACCATATATTTT. It translates to CASSQTGYSGNTIYF.

A few counts support this clone. The rearrangement links TRBV10-3 to TRBJ1-3; D is undetermined. The V end was cut by 3 bases, the J end by 9 bases, with 6 bases between. The CDR3 spans 11 residues. Germline V gene sequence: CDR1 ENHRY, CDR2 SYGVKD. Written as DNA, the CDR3 is TGTGCCATCAGTGAAGCGAGCACCATATATTTT. Protein product: CAISEASTIYF.

The gene calls are TRBV5-6 and TRBJ2-1; 8 bases map to TRBD2. The CDR3 contains 15 residues. V lost 3 bases and J lost 6; bases outside the gene matches: 8. Germline CDR1 and CDR2: SGHDT and YYEEEE. The CDR3 DNA is TGTGCCAGCAGCTCGGGACTAGGCAGGTTCAATGAGCAGTTCTTC. Amino acids: CASSSGLGRFNEQFF.

This clone has a single count. The V gene is TRBV27, the J gene TRBJ2-1; a weak D match, TRBD2 (6 bases). Trimming shortened V by 5 bases and J by 5 bases, and 16 bases separated the two germline ends. The CDR3 sequence is 15 residues long. Germline CDR1 is MNHEY and CDR2 is SMNVEV (reference sequence). CDR3 nucleotide sequence: TGTGCCAGCAGTAGATACGGACTACCCAACAATGAGCAGTTCTTC. Its protein product is CASSRYGLPNNEQFF.

The rearrangement links TRBV25-1 to TRBJ1-4, with D perhaps TRBD1 (5 bases). Germline CDR1 reads MGHDK; CDR2 reads SYGVNS. CDR3 length: 16 residues. The V end was cut by 10 bases, the J end by 5 bases, with 23 bases between. CDR3 residues: CATRAFISEENEKLFF. CDR3 nucleotides: TGTGCCACCAGGGCTTTTATAAGCGAGGAAAATGAAAAACTGTTTTTT.

DNA for the CDR3: TGTGCCAGCAGTTTGGCGGGTAACATTGTGGGGACAGGGCACGAGCAGTACTTC. The encoded protein is CASSLAGNIVGTGHEQYF. The rearrangement links TRBV27 to TRBJ2-7; 9 bases agree with TRBD1. The germline CDR1 and CDR2 sequences are MNHEY and SMNVEV (reference sequence). V lost 3 bases and J lost 5; bases outside the gene matches: 17. The CDR3 is 18 residues long.

The chain recombines TRBV28 with TRBJ1-5, with 7 bases aligning to TRBD1. Germline values: CDR1 MDHEN, CDR2 SYDVKM. This CDR3 has 15 amino acids. Trimming cost V 3 bases and J 0 bases; bases outside gene matches: 2. CDR3 protein: CASSFSGGSNQPQHF. In DNA, the CDR3 is TGTGCCAGCAGTTTTTCAGGGGGTAGCAATCAGCCCCAGCATTTT.

The gene calls are TRBV30 and TRBJ2-2, with 7 bases identical to TRBD2. Germline CDR1 reads GTSNPN; CDR2 reads SVGIG (reference sequence). The CDR3 contains 15 residues. The ends lost 4 bases at V and 2 bases at J; junction bases unmatched: 7. In DNA form, the CDR3 reads TGTGCCTGGAAAAAACCTAGCGGCAACACCGGGGAGCTGTTTTTT. Translating it yields CAWKKPSGNTGELFF.

The chain carries TRBV19 and TRBJ2-7; TRBD1 might be the D (6 bases). V gave up 3 bases and J gave up 0 bases, with 12 bases separating them. Germline values: CDR1 LNHDA, CDR2 SQIVND (reference sequence). The CDR3 contains 15 residues. The CDR3 sequence is CASSMGATSSYEQYF. CDR3 nucleotides: TGTGCCAGTAGTATGGGGGCCACAAGCTCCTACGAGCAGTACTTC.

This sequence joins TRBV30 and TRBJ1-1; D is uncertain. The V gene's germline CDR1 is GTSNPN and CDR2 SVGIG (reference sequence). The CDR3 has 12 residues. CDR3 nucleotides: TGTGCAGGCATCGGGGTGGGTAACGAAGCTTTCTTT. It specifies CAGIGVGNEAFF.

The rearrangement joins TRBV5-1 to TRBJ2-7, with 7 bases fitting TRBD1. The V gene's germline CDR1 is SGHRS and CDR2 YFSETQ. This CDR3 has 14 amino acids. With 4 bases clipped from V and 3 bases from J, the junction kept 7 bases outside the gene matches. The CDR3 is CASSTDRPNYEQYF. CDR3 DNA: TGCGCCAGCAGCACGGACAGGCCTAACTACGAGCAGTACTTC. Complete variable domain (other parts from reference TRBV5-1 and TRBJ2-7): KAGVTQTPRYLIKTRGQQVTLSCSPISGHRSVSWYQQTPGQGLQFLFEYFSETQRNKGNFPGRFSGRQFSNSRSEMNVSTLELGDSALYLCASSTDRPNYEQYFGPGTRLTVT.

The V and J genes are TRBV13 and TRBJ2-7; D might be TRBD2 (5 bases). Germline assignment: CDR1 PRHDT and CDR2 FYEKMQ (reference sequence). V shed 2 bases and J shed 6 bases, with 17 bases lying between them. This CDR3 region has 15 residues. The CDR3 sequence is CASSLMRERPLEQYF. In DNA form, the CDR3 reads TGTGCCAGCAGCTTAATGAGGGAGAGGCCCCTCGAGCAGTACTTC.

The V and J genes are TRBV9 and TRBJ2-2, with D hard to call. Germline CDR1 SGDLS, CDR2 YYNGEE. The CDR3 has 17 residues. V was pared by 0 bases and J by 5 bases, with 17 bases between. The CDR3: CASSVGPGGVGTGELFF. The DNA of the CDR3 is TGTGCCAGCAGCGTAGGCCCGGGTGGAGTCGGTACCGGGGAGCTGTTTTTT.

The V and J genes are TRBV27 and TRBJ2-1, with 7 bases that match TRBD2. From germline, CDR1 is MNHEY and CDR2 SMNVEV (reference sequence). CDR3 length: 15 amino acids. Trimming cost V 6 bases and J 0 bases; bases outside gene matches: 5. CDR3 residues: CASRRGTSSYNEQFF. The DNA of the CDR3 is TGTGCCAGCAGGCGGGGGACCAGCTCCTACAATGAGCAGTTCTTC.

About this clone itself: The sample carries other DNA sequences with the same CDR3. V usage is TRBV2 and J usage is TRBJ2-1; 9 bases line up with TRBD2. Germline-derived CDR1 and CDR2 are SNHLY and FYNNEI. Trimming cost V 1 base and J 4 bases; bases outside gene matches: 5. CDR3 length equals 16 residues. CDR3 DNA sequence: TGTGCCAGCAGTGAAGTTCGACTAGCGGTTTACAATGAGCAGTTCTTC. It is translated as CASSEVRLAVYNEQFF.

The rearrangement joins TRBV6-5 to TRBJ1-2, with D possibly TRBD1 on 6 matching bases. Trimming pared 11 bases from V and 5 bases from J, leaving 9 bases between. Germline values: CDR1 MNHEY, CDR2 SVGAGI. This CDR3 spans 10 amino acids. This CDR3 reads CAVRGYGYTF. Written as DNA, the CDR3 is TGTGCCGTCAGGGGTTATGGCTACACCTTC.